The 8 T cell receptor beta chains given below trace back to one sample, sequenced in a study of identical twins. One entry per CDR3 protein results from TCRdb running MiXCR on the 5' RACE reads. The table includes about 530,000 distinct CDR3 sequences, nearly 15% detected once. The same sample was also studied in work on yellow fever vaccine responses in identical twins.

The specimen sequenced was CD4+ T cells sorted from blood. The receptors were gathered from a woman in her late teens or twenties in good health.

The J gene is TRBJ2-5, the V gene TRBV15; 10 bases agree with TRBD2. In germline, CDR1 is LNHNV, CDR2 YYDKDF (reference sequence). The CDR3 is 16 residues long. V lost 0 bases to trimming and J lost 5 bases; unmatched junction nucleotides: 6. CDR3 in DNA: TGTGCCACCAGCAGAGACCAAGCGGGGGGGCCGGAGACCCAGTACTTC. Translated, it gives CATSRDQAGGPETQYF.

The sample holds a few counts of this clonotype. This rearrangement joins TRBV20-1 to TRBJ1-1, with 8 bases aligning to TRBD1. The CDR3 extends over 15 amino acids. In germline, CDR1 is DFQATT, CDR2 SNEGSKA (reference sequence). With 5 bases clipped from V and 5 bases from J, the junction kept 13 bases outside the gene matches. CDR3 bases: TGCAGTGCTTGCCGGCTTTTAACAGGGGGGACTGAAGCTTTCTTT. This codes for CSACRLLTGGTEAFF.

This clonotype showed up many times. The chain uses TRBV7-9 and TRBJ2-1; D is unresolved. CDR1 is SEHNR and CDR2 is FQNEAQ in the germline V gene (reference sequence). CDR3 length equals 11 residues. V shed 5 bases and J shed 5 bases, with 4 bases lying between them. The CDR3 here is CASSTHNEQFF. The CDR3 DNA is TGTGCCAGCAGCACCCACAATGAGCAGTTCTTC.

This chain uses TRBV7-3 with TRBJ2-2; perhaps TRBD2 as D (6 bases). V lost 2 bases and J lost 0, with 13 bases in between. The CDR3 sequence is 17 residues long. Germline CDR1 SGHTA, CDR2 FQGTGA. The CDR3 spells CASSLAPGLANTGELFF. CDR3 bases: TGTGCCAGCAGCTTAGCACCGGGACTTGCGAACACCGGGGAGCTGTTTTTT.

The chain joins TRBV7-9 to TRBJ2-2; tentative D call: TRBD1 (5 bases). CDR3 length: 14 amino acids. V dropped 5 bases and J dropped 7 bases, with 14 bases sitting between them. Per germline, CDR1 SEHNR and CDR2 FQNEAQ (reference sequence). CDR3 in DNA: TGTGCCAGCAGCCCCCGGGCCCAGGGCGGGGAGCTGTTTTTT. As protein: CASSPRAQGGELFF. Filled out from reference TRBV7-9 and TRBJ2-2, the complete variable domain reads DTGVSQNPRHKITKRGQNVTFRCDPISEHNRLYWYRQTLGQGPEFLTYFQNEAQLEKSRLLSDRFSAERPKGSFSTLEIQRTEQGDSAMYLCASSPRAQGGELFFGEGSRLTVL.

This clonotype was found a few times. The chain is built from TRBV5-1 and TRBJ2-1; 12 bases align to TRBD1. The CDR3 spans 15 residues. Trimming cost V 4 bases and J 8 bases; bases outside gene matches: 7. CDR1 is SGHRS and CDR2 is YFSETQ in the germline V gene. The CDR3 reads CASSQGQGAWDEQFF. Here the CDR3 DNA reads TGCGCCAGCAGCCAGGGACAGGGGGCATGGGATGAGCAGTTCTTC.

The rearrangement joins TRBV29-1 to TRBJ1-2; 7 bases agree with TRBD1. CDR3 length: 11 amino acids. With V trimmed by 8 bases and J by 5 bases, 5 bases remained unmatched. CDR1 is SQVTM, CDR2 ANQGSEA, per germline. CDR3: CSLMTGYGYTF. The CDR3 region has the DNA TGCAGCTTGATGACAGGGTATGGCTACACCTTC.

The rearrangement links TRBV19 to TRBJ1-2; 7 nucleotides agree with TRBD1. This CDR3 contains 14 residues. Germline assignment: CDR1 LNHDA and CDR2 SQIVND (reference sequence). With V trimmed by 7 bases and J by 4 bases, 9 bases remained unmatched. CDR3 region: CASTADRVSYGYTF. For the CDR3, the DNA is TGTGCCAGTACCGCCGACAGGGTATCCTATGGCTACACCTTC.